This entry lists 22 T cell receptor beta chains sequenced from one sample in a study of early T cells in non-severe SARS-CoV-2 infection. From the 5' RACE reads, TCRdb called clonotypes with MiXCR, one entry per CDR3 protein. This sample carries more than 65,000 distinct CDR3 sequences, about 13% of them seen once, and the ten largest clones take around 4.8%. Sequencing input: whole blood. The receptors come from an adult who was a healthcare worker with PCR-confirmed SARS-CoV-2 infection or an uninfected control (not recorded which).

The CDR3 loop reads CASATAYEQYF. CDR3 DNA: TGTGCCAGCGCAACGGCCTACGAGCAGTACTTC. The V gene is TRBV6-1, the J gene TRBJ2-7; D gene ambiguous. Germline values: CDR1 MNHNS, CDR2 SASEGT. This CDR3 comprises 11 residues. Between the trimmed V and J ends, which lost 8 bases and 2 bases, there was a span of 7 bases.

This rearrangement joins TRBV4-3 to TRBJ2-3; 9 nucleotides match TRBD2. This CDR3 is built from 15 residues. Looked up from germline, CDR1 is LGHNA and CDR2 is YSLEER. J was trimmed by 9 bases and V by 0 bases; bases with no gene match: 7. The CDR3 is CASSQDIAGVYTQYF. CDR3 sequence (DNA): TGCGCCAGCAGCCAAGATATAGCGGGAGTGTACACGCAGTATTTT.

This clonotype was detected many times. The genes are TRBV19 and TRBJ2-7; 7 bases fit TRBD2. Trimming removed 9 bases from V and 0 bases from J; junction bases left unmatched: 11. This CDR3 is 15 amino acids long. Looked up from germline, CDR1 is LNHDA and CDR2 is SQIVND (reference sequence). Written as DNA, the CDR3 is TGTGCCAGCAGCCTCGGGACTACCTTCTCCTACGAGCAGTACTTC. Protein sequence: CASSLGTTFSYEQYF. The whole variable domain, filled in from reference TRBV19 and TRBJ2-7, reads DGGITQSPKYLFRKEGQNVTLSCEQNLNHDAMYWYRQDPGQGLRLIYYSQIVNDFQKGDIAEGYSVSREKKESFPLTVTSAQKNPTAFYLCASSLGTTFSYEQYFGPGTRLTVT.

This clonotype was picked up a small number of times. This chain uses TRBV6-1 with TRBJ2-1, with 8 bases that match TRBD1. The CDR3 has 15 residues. The V gene's germline CDR1 is MNHNS and CDR2 SASEGT. V trimming: 8 bases; J trimming: 6 bases; junction bases outside the gene matches: 12. In DNA form, the CDR3 reads TGTGCCAGCGCCTTTTTCGGACAGGGTCCCAATGAGCAGTTCTTC. Its translation: CASAFFGQGPNEQFF.

The rearrangement joins TRBV6-2 or TRBV6-3 to TRBJ2-3; D is ambiguous. V lost 4 bases, J lost 15 bases, and 14 bases lay in between. Germline CDR1 reads MNHEY; CDR2 reads SVGEGT. CDR3 length: 11 residues. CDR3 sequence (DNA): TGTGCCAGCAGTTCCGGAATTAGTTGTTATTTT. This encodes CASSSGISCYF.

This clonotype was observed a few times. The junction departs from the called germline gene at one end, perhaps through a read error. This chain connects TRBV7-9 to TRBJ2-1, with D possibly being TRBD1 (6 bases). Per the germline V gene, CDR1 is SEHNR and CDR2 is FQNEAQ (reference sequence). The CDR3 covers 13 residues. The CDR3: CASSVGGHNEQFF. The CDR3 DNA is TGTGCCAGCAGCGTAGGGGGACACAACGAGCAGTTCTTC.

This clonotype occurred many times. The genes are TRBV7-9 and TRBJ2-7; 7 bases are a match to TRBD1. The CDR3 length is 14 residues. V trimming: 5 bases; J trimming: 1 base; junction bases outside the gene matches: 5. Germline V gene sequence: CDR1 SEHNR, CDR2 FQNEAQ (reference sequence). CDR3 coding DNA: TGTGCCAGCAGCCAACCGGGACAGTCCTACGAGCAGTACTTC. Protein: CASSQPGQSYEQYF.

This sequence joins TRBV6-5 and TRBJ1-1; perhaps TRBD1 as D (5 bases). The V gene's germline CDR1 is MNHEY and CDR2 SVGAGI. V was pared by 6 bases and J by 1 base, with 12 bases between. There are 14 residues in the CDR3. Written as DNA, the CDR3 is TGTGCCAGCAGCACGAGGGGTTGGAACACTGAAGCTTTCTTT. Translation: CASSTRGWNTEAFF.

This clonotype has ten or more counts. CDR3 in DNA: TGTGCCAGCAGCTTAATCGGGGGTGGCGAGCAGTTCTTC. Its translation: CASSLIGGGEQFF. The chain combines TRBV7-7 with TRBJ2-1; D perhaps matches TRBD2 (6 bases). V gave up 2 bases and J gave up 10 bases, with 12 bases separating them. Germline loops: CDR1 SSHAT, CDR2 FNYEAQ (reference sequence). This CDR3 is 13 amino acids long.

The chain is built from TRBV6-5 and TRBJ1-1; D ambiguous. The length of the CDR3 is 17 residues. The ends were cut back, 4 bases at V and 1 base at J, with 19 bases in the middle. Germline V CDR1 and CDR2: MNHEY, SVGAGI. Here the CDR3 reads CASSFTGLTSTNTEAFF. Here the CDR3 DNA reads TGTGCCAGCAGTTTCACTGGGCTGACTAGCACGAACACTGAAGCTTTCTTT.

The V call is TRBV18, the J call TRBJ2-3; TRBD1 matches at 7 bases. Trimming took 1 base from V and 0 from J; bases not matched to a gene: 4. Germline CDR1 reads KGHSH; CDR2 reads LQKENI. The length of the CDR3 is 16 residues. CDR3 nucleotides: TGTGCCAGCTCACCACTAGACAGGGTCAGCACAGATACGCAGTATTTT. It encodes CASSPLDRVSTDTQYF. The full variable domain, completed using reference TRBV18 and TRBJ2-3, is NAGVMQNPRHLVRRRGQEARLRCSPMKGHSHVYWYRQLPEEGLKFMVYLQKENIIDESGMPKERFSAEFPKEGPSILRIQQVVRGDSAAYFCASSPLDRVSTDTQYFGPGTRLTVL.

This clonotype was recorded many times. V gene TRBV11-3 combines with J gene TRBJ1-2; no reliable D call. Looked up from germline, CDR1 is SGHNT and CDR2 is YENEEA. Between the trimmed V and J ends, which lost 2 bases and 5 bases, there was a span of 12 bases. The CDR3 is 14 amino acids. This CDR3 is CASSLTAKDYGYTF. CDR3 DNA sequence: TGTGCCAGCAGCTTAACGGCGAAGGATTATGGCTACACCTTC. Filled out from reference TRBV11-3 and TRBJ1-2, the complete variable domain reads EAGVVQSPRYKIIEKKQPVAFWCNPISGHNTLYWYLQNLGQGPELLIRYENEEAVDDSQLPKDRFSAERLKGVDSTLKIQPAELGDSAVYLCASSLTAKDYGYTFGSGTRLTVV.

This clonotype was seen many times. The rearrangement links TRBV7-9 to TRBJ2-1; D gene unclear. This CDR3 contains 14 residues. Germline assignment: CDR1 SEHNR and CDR2 FQNEAQ (reference sequence). The V and J ends lost 7 bases and 0 bases respectively, with 10 bases between them. The CDR3 DNA follows: TGTGCCAGCAACCCGGAAGGCTCCTACAATGAGCAGTTCTTC. Translated: CASNPEGSYNEQFF.

In its sample, this clonotype was seen many times. CDR3 coding DNA: TGTGCCAGCAGCTCCGGGGGCCCTCAGACCCAGTACTTC. It is translated as CASSSGGPQTQYF. The chain has TRBV11-2 and TRBJ2-5; D is tentatively TRBD1 or TRBD2 (6 bases each). Per the germline V gene, CDR1 is SGHAT and CDR2 is FQNNGV. Trimming removed 4 bases at V and 6 bases at J, with 12 bases between. This CDR3 is built from 13 residues.

This clonotype was counted only a few times. V is TRBV18 and J is TRBJ1-3, with unresolved D. V lost 5 bases and J lost 3, with 29 bases in between. The CDR3 consists of 20 residues. Looked up from germline, CDR1 is KGHSH and CDR2 is LQKENI. The CDR3 protein is CASSATRPSHLDFLGNTIYF. In nucleotides, the CDR3 is TGTGCCAGCTCAGCGACCAGGCCTTCCCACCTCGATTTTCTTGGAAACACCATATATTTT.

This sequence joins TRBV28 and TRBJ2-1; 9 nucleotides agree with TRBD2. There are 16 residues in the CDR3. Trimming removed 1 base from V and 6 bases from J; junction bases left unmatched: 7. Germline CDR1 MDHEN, CDR2 SYDVKM. The CDR3 is CASSLSGGTSFNEQFF. The CDR3, as DNA: TGTGCCAGCAGTTTATCCGGGGGGACTAGCTTCAATGAGCAGTTCTTC.

This clonotype was picked up many times. The V call is TRBV12-3 or TRBV12-4, the J call TRBJ2-7, with TRBD1 matching 12 bases. V trimming: 7 bases; J trimming: 7 bases; junction bases outside the gene matches: 11. This CDR3 region has 15 residues. The CDR3 sequence is CASTLGGQGALEQYF. Written as DNA, the CDR3 is TGTGCCAGCACCCTCGGGGGACAGGGGGCTCTGGAGCAGTACTTC.

Details on this clonotype: A read error is possible here, since a much larger clone lies one base away. This chain links TRBV7-8 with TRBJ2-3; D perhaps matches TRBD1 (5 bases). Germline loops: CDR1 SGHVS, CDR2 FQNEAQ. This CDR3 contains 14 residues. In DNA, the CDR3 is TGTACCAGCAGCTTTCCGGCCAGGGAAGATACGCAGTATTTT. Translation: CTSSFPAREDTQYF.

The chain employs TRBV6-6 and TRBJ2-6; D is uncertain. V was shortened by 0 bases and J by 4 bases, with 7 bases between the two germline ends. CDR1 and CDR2 (germline): MNHNY, SVGAGI (reference sequence). This CDR3 is built from 15 residues. CDR3 sequence: CASSYSRLGANVLTF. The CDR3 coding sequence is TGTGCCAGCAGTTACTCCCGTTTGGGGGCCAACGTCCTGACTTTC.

J is TRBJ1-2 and V is TRBV4-1; D uncertain. Trimming stripped 4 bases from V and 5 bases from J, with 11 bases between. This CDR3 has 13 amino acids. Germline CDR1 and CDR2: MGHRA and YSYEKL. CDR3 sequence: CASSPAQSYGYTF. The CDR3 nucleotides are TGCGCCAGCAGCCCCGCCCAATCATATGGCTACACCTTC.

The chain combines TRBV12-3 or TRBV12-4 with TRBJ1-6; D call uncertain. The length of the CDR3 is 15 residues. V shed 3 bases and J shed 9 bases, with 15 bases lying between them. The CDR3: CASSFGGWRISPLHF. The CDR3 DNA follows: TGTGCCAGCAGTTTTGGCGGATGGAGGATTTCACCCCTCCACTTT.

This chain connects TRBV4-2 to TRBJ2-7; no clear D. V shed 0 bases and J shed 3 bases, with 6 bases lying between them. This CDR3 spans 13 amino acids. From germline, CDR1 is LGHNA and CDR2 YNFKEQ. CDR3 sequence: CASSQDISYEQYF. CDR3 sequence (DNA): TGTGCCAGCAGCCAAGATATAAGCTACGAGCAGTACTTC.